The clone carrying this T cell receptor (beta chain) was seen just once. What it binds is not known. The study sampled blood at baseline, cycle 4 day 1, and cycle 7 day 1. Germline CDR1 reads ENHRY; CDR2 reads SYGVKD. Trimming removed 7 bases from V and 0 bases from J, with 9 bases in between. This CDR3 spans 14 amino acids. The record originates from a study of OX40 agonist ivuxolimab in advanced cancers. For the study at large: In this cohort, patients received ivuxolimab, an agonistic anti-OX40 (CD134) antibody. Findings of the study overall: Antigens targeted by the expanded peripheral T cells were not determined. Relative to CD4+, CD8+ T cells held more expanded clones on average.

Produced via immunoSEQ multiplex PCR; TCRdb's table is partial and in-frame only. The table lists 50,000 to 60,000 clones, about 80% of them singletons. This specimen consisted of CD4+ or CD8+ T cells sorted from blood, obtained in a trial of the OX40 agonist ivuxolimab. V gene TRBV10-3 combines with J gene TRBJ2-2, with D uncertain. This receptor was identified in an adult with an advanced solid tumor such as melanoma, head and neck, liver or kidney cancer. CDR3 DNA sequence: TGTGCCATCACCGCAGCTACGAACACCGGGGAGCTGTTTTTT. This codes for CAITAATNTGELFF.